The rows below give T cell receptor beta chains drawn from one sample of a study of blood T cells in healthy people across ages. Each CDR3 protein is one row after TCRdb ran MiXCR on the 5' RACE reads. The profile shows 550,000 to 600,000 distinct CDR3 sequences, 27% of them singletons. Sequenced sample: blood. The receptors derive from a woman in her 70s in good health. Each CDR3 is given with its conserved first and last residue. The D gene is left open where the match is weak. Size values are once, few and many counts, or a class for expanded clones, and some rows have none.

V gene,J gene,clone size,CDR3 length,D gene,CDR3 protein,CDR3 DNA
TRBV7-6,TRBJ2-5,few,15,.,CASSPIRGSEETQYF,TGTGCCAGCAGCCCAATCCGGGGATCTGAGGAGACCCAGTACTTC
TRBV24-1,TRBJ2-2,few,11,.,CATERAGELFF,TGTGCCACCGAGAGGGCCGGGGAGCTGTTTTTT
TRBV18,TRBJ1-5,.,14,TRBD1,CASSRDRLNQPQHF,TGTGCCAGCTCACGGGACAGACTCAATCAGCCCCAGCATTTT
TRBV7-6,TRBJ2-5,few,16,TRBD2,CASSPQRLAGVETQYF,TGTGCCAGCAGCCCTCAAAGACTAGCGGGGGTGGAGACCCAGTACTTC
TRBV6-6,TRBJ1-2,.,13,.,CASSQDRPMRYTF,TGTGCCAGCAGTCAGGACCGACCTATGCGCTACACCTTC
TRBV20-1,TRBJ2-4,.,11,.,CSAARWGAEYF,TGCAGTGCTGCCCGGTGGGGGGCGGAATACTTC
TRBV24-1,TRBJ2-7,.,16,TRBD2,CATSGPGRTSSYEQYF,TGTGCCACCAGTGGTCCCGGCAGGACTAGCTCCTACGAGCAGTACTTC
TRBV27,TRBJ2-7,.,14,.,CASRSDFSSYEQYF,TGTGCCAGCAGATCAGATTTTAGCTCCTACGAGCAGTACTTC
TRBV20-1,TRBJ2-2,.,13,.,CSASSHGTGELFF,TGCAGTGCTAGCAGTCACGGCACCGGGGAGCTGTTTTTT
TRBV5-1,TRBJ2-7,.,16,TRBD1,CASSLATGQGYDKQYF,TGCGCCAGCAGCTTGGCGACGGGACAGGGGTATGACAAGCAGTACTTC
TRBV18,TRBJ2-1,few,14,.,CASSPQGFYNEQFF,TGTGCCAGCTCACCACAGGGTTTCTACAATGAGCAGTTCTTC
TRBV7-2,TRBJ1-2,.,14,TRBD1,CASSLVRGQGGYTF,TGTGCCAGCAGCTTAGTCAGGGGGCAGGGTGGCTACACCTTC
TRBV20-1,TRBJ2-3,.,16,TRBD2,CSARDPLAVTTDTQYF,TGCAGTGCTAGAGATCCACTAGCGGTTACCACAGATACGCAGTATTTT
TRBV7-6,TRBJ2-5,few,15,TRBD2,CASSLGVAGVEAQYF,TGTGCCAGCAGCTTAGGAGTAGCGGGGGTGGAAGCCCAGTACTTC
TRBV20-1,TRBJ2-5,few,12,.,CSARVGRETQYF,TGCAGTGCTAGAGTGGGGAGAGAGACCCAGTACTTC
TRBV10-3,TRBJ1-4,few,15,.,CAISGSAQGKEKLFF,TGTGCCATCAGTGGTTCGGCGCAAGGGAAGGAAAAACTGTTTTTT
TRBV20-1,TRBJ2-1,.,12,.,CSAPERHNEQFF,TGCAGTGCTCCCGAAAGGCACAATGAGCAGTTCTTC
TRBV6-1,TRBJ2-4,few,17,TRBD1,CASSQRQGGRVKNIQYF,TGTGCCAGCAGTCAGAGACAGGGGGGTCGGGTGAAAAACATTCAGTACTTC
TRBV7-8,TRBJ1-1,many,14,.,CASSRQDKNTEAFF,TGTGCCAGCAGCAGACAGGACAAGAACACTGAAGCTTTCTTT
TRBV20-1,TRBJ2-3,.,15,TRBD1,CSARAGTEGTDTQYF,TGCAGTGCTAGAGCCGGGACAGAGGGCACAGATACGCAGTATTTT
TRBV6-4,TRBJ2-1,once,14,TRBD1,CASSDGTGRNEQFF,TGTGCCAGCAGTGACGGGACAGGGAGGAATGAGCAGTTCTTC
TRBV10-3,TRBJ2-7,few,14,.,CAVWGGPNLYEQYF,TGTGCCGTCTGGGGGGGGCCAAACCTCTACGAGCAGTACTTC
TRBV15,TRBJ2-2,few,13,.,CATSRGAVAELFF,TGTGCCACCAGCAGAGGGGCTGTTGCGGAGCTGTTTTTT